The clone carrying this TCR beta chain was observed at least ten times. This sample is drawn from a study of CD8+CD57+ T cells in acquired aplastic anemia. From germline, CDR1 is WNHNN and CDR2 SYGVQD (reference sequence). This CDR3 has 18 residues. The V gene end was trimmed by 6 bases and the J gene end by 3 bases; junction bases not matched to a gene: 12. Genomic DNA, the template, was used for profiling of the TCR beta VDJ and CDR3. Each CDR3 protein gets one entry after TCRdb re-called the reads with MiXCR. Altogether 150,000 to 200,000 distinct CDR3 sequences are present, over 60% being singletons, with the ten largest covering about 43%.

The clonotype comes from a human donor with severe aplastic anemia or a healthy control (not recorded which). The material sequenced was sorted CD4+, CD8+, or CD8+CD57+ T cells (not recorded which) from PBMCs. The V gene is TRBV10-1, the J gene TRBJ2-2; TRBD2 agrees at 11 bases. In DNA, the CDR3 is TGCGCCAGCAGGGTAGCGGGGGGGCCTTGCGGGGACACCGGGGAGCTGTTTTTT. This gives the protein CASRVAGGPCGDTGELFF.